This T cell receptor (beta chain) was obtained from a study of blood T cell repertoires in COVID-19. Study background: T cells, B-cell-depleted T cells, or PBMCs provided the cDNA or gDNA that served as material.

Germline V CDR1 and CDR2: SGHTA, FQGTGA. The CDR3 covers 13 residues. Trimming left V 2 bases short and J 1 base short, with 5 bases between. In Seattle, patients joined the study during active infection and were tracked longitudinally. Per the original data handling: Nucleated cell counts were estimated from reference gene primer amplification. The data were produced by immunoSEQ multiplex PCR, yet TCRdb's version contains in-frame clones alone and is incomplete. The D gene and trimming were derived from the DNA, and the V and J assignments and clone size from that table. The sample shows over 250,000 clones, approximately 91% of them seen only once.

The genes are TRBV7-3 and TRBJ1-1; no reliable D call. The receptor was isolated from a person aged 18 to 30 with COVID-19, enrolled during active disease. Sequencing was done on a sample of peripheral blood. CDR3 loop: CASSLVQNTEAFF. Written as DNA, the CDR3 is TGTGCCAGCAGCTTAGTCCAGAACACTGAAGCTTTCTTT.